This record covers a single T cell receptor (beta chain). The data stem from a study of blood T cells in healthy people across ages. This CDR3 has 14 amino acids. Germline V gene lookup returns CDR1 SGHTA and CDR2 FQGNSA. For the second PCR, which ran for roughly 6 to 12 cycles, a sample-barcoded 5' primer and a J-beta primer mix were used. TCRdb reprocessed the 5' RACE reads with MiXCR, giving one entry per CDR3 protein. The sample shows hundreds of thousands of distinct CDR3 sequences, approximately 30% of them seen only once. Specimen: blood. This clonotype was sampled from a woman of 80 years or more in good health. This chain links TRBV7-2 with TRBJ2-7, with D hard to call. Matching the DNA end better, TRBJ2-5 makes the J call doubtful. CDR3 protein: CASSQTDFQETQYF. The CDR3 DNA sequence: TGTGCCAGCAGCCAAACAGACTTCCAAGAGACCCAGTACTTC.